This TCR beta chain is drawn from a study of blood T cell repertoires in COVID-19. From germline, CDR1 is SEHNR and CDR2 FQNEAQ (reference sequence). This CDR3 has 16 residues. V lost 5 bases and J lost 3, with 14 bases in between. The method was immunoSEQ multiplex PCR; TCRdb's version includes in-frame clones alone and lacks a portion of them. The table lists 300,000 to 400,000 clones, 88% of them singletons, with more than 5% in the top ten. The V and J genes are TRBV7-9 and TRBJ2-6; maybe TRBD2 (6 bases). The receptor was derived from a man younger than 40 who had recovered from COVID-19. The material sequenced was PBMCs or T cells enriched from blood (not recorded which). The CDR3 bases are TGTGCCAGCAGCCCCAAAAGGAGGGTTGGGGCCAACGTCCTGACTTTC. This codes for CASSPKRRVGANVLTF.